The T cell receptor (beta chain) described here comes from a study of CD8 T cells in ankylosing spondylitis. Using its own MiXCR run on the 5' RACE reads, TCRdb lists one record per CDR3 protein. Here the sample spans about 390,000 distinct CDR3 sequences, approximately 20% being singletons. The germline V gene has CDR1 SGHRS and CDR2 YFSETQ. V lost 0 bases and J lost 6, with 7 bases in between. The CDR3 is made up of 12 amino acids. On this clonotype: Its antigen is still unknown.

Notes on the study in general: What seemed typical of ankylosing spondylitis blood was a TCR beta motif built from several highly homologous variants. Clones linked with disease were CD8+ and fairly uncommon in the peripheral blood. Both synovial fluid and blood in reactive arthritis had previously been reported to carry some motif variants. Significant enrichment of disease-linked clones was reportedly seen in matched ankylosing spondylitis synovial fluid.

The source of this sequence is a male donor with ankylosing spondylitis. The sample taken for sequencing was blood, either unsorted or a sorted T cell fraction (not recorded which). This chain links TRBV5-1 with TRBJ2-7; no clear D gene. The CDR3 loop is CASSLVSSEQYF. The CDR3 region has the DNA TGCGCCAGCAGCTTGGTGAGTTCCGAGCAGTACTTC.